Each of the 13 T cell receptor beta chains below was sequenced from the same sample in a study of shared clonotypes between healthy human individuals. The table came from immunoSEQ multiplex PCR; TCRdb's copy has only in-frame clones and leaves some out. The sample includes under 650,000 clones, 96% of them seen just once. Sequences were obtained from naive CD4+ T cells sorted from blood. Subset defined: CD45RA+ positively selected. These receptors all come from a woman under 40 in good health.

This clone was seen just once. This chain joins TRBV18 and TRBJ2-6; 7 bases are shared with TRBD1. J was trimmed by 3 bases and V by 2 bases; bases with no gene match: 7. Germline lookup yields CDR1 KGHSH and CDR2 LQKENI. CDR3 length: 17 residues. CDR3 coding DNA: TGTGCCAGCTCACCATCGGGACAGACTCTTGGGGCCAACGTCCTGACTTTC. Its protein product is CASSPSGQTLGANVLTF.

The genes are TRBV11-3 and TRBJ2-1; D is possibly TRBD1 (6 bases). Germline V lookup: CDR1 SGHNT, CDR2 YENEEA. Deletions cut 5 bases from V and 3 bases from J, with 8 bases between. The CDR3 loop spans 13 amino acids. The CDR3 bases are TGTGCCAGCAGCAGACAGGTCTACAATGAGCAGTTCTTC. Translated, it gives CASSRQVYNEQFF.

J is TRBJ2-2 and V is TRBV4-1; D is ambiguous. CDR1 MGHRA and CDR2 YSYEKL come from the germline V gene. Trimming pared 1 base from V and 6 bases from J, leaving 9 bases between. This CDR3 is 14 amino acids long. CDR3 coding DNA: TGCGCCAGCAGCCAAGGGGCAAGGGCCGGGGAGCTGTTTTTT. Protein sequence: CASSQGARAGELFF.

J is TRBJ2-7 and V is TRBV15, with D perhaps matching TRBD1 or TRBD2 (6 bases each). Germline CDR1 reads LNHNV; CDR2 reads YYDKDF (reference sequence). V lost 1 base, J lost 2 bases, and 15 bases lay in between. This CDR3 has 16 residues. DNA of the CDR3: TGTGCCACCAGCAGAGTTCACGGGGGCAATCCCTACGAGCAGTACTTC. Amino acid sequence: CATSRVHGGNPYEQYF.

This clone occurred a few times. This chain connects TRBV4-1 to TRBJ2-7; 8 bases align to TRBD1. The CDR3 has 13 residues. Trimming cost V 1 base and J 6 bases; bases outside gene matches: 2. Germline loops: CDR1 MGHRA, CDR2 YSYEKL. The CDR3 loop reads CASSQGTGFEQYF. As DNA, the CDR3 is TGCGCCAGCAGCCAAGGGACAGGGTTCGAGCAGTACTTC.

This clone came up once. The J gene is TRBJ2-5, the V gene TRBV18, with D perhaps TRBD1 or TRBD2 (5 bases each). V was clipped by 3 bases and J by 8 bases, with 13 bases between them. The CDR3 contains 13 residues. Germline CDR1 KGHSH, CDR2 LQKENI. This CDR3 is CASSPRDRGTQYF. In DNA, the CDR3 is TGTGCCAGCTCACCCCGGGACCGCGGAACCCAGTACTTC.

The rearrangement uses TRBV13 and TRBJ2-5, with TRBD2 matching over 12 bases. Germline CDR1 is PRHDT and CDR2 is FYEKMQ (reference sequence). This CDR3 contains 17 residues. V shed 0 bases, J shed 1 base, and the junction held 3 bases outside the gene matches. CDR3 protein: CASSLGRGLAGQETQYF. The CDR3 DNA follows: TGTGCCAGCAGCTTAGGCCGGGGACTAGCGGGCCAAGAGACCCAGTACTTC.

J is TRBJ2-5 and V is TRBV25-1; D is perhaps TRBD1 (6 bases). Germline loops: CDR1 MGHDK, CDR2 SYGVNS. The CDR3 loop spans 13 amino acids. V was shortened by 8 bases and J by 2 bases, with 12 bases between the two germline ends. The CDR3: CASGSGHQETQYF. The DNA for the CDR3 is TGTGCCAGCGGATCGGGACATCAAGAGACCCAGTACTTC.

The V gene is TRBV19, the J gene TRBJ2-7, with no clear D. CDR1 and CDR2 from the germline V gene are LNHDA and SQIVND (reference sequence). Deletions cut 5 bases from V and 2 bases from J, with 13 bases between. The CDR3 extends over 14 amino acids. The CDR3: CASSPRIGPYEQYF. The CDR3 bases are TGTGCCAGTAGTCCCCGCATAGGACCCTACGAGCAGTACTTC.

The chain carries TRBV15 and TRBJ2-6; D remains unclear. Germline V gene lookup returns CDR1 LNHNV and CDR2 YYDKDF (reference sequence). CDR3 length: 16 residues. Trimming took 2 bases from V and 0 from J, leaving 8 bases between them. CDR3 coding DNA: TGTGCCACCAGCAGACCTAGGGCCTCTGGGGCCAACGTCCTGACTTTC. Amino acids: CATSRPRASGANVLTF. Complete variable domain (other parts from reference TRBV15 and TRBJ2-6): DAMVIQNPRYQVTQFGKPVTLSCSQTLNHNVMYWYQQKSSQAPKLLFHYYDKDFNNEADTPDNFQSRRPNTSFCFLDIRSPGLGDTAMYLCATSRPRASGANVLTFGAGSRLTVL.

V is TRBV19 and J is TRBJ1-1, with D unresolved. The germline CDR1 and CDR2 sequences are LNHDA and SQIVND (reference sequence). This CDR3 region has 15 residues. The germline V and J ends were trimmed by 4 bases and 1 base, with 13 bases remaining between them. Here the CDR3 reads CASSTRRRRNTEAFF. The CDR3 DNA sequence: TGTGCCAGTAGTACCCGTCGCAGAAGGAACACTGAAGCTTTCTTT.

This chain links TRBV5-1 with TRBJ2-5; a possible D gene is TRBD2 (5 bases). The J call could be wrong; TRBJ2-7 is a better fit for the DNA end. CDR1 is SGHRS and CDR2 is YFSETQ in the germline V gene. The CDR3 is 14 amino acids. In nucleotides, the CDR3 is TGCGCCAGCAGTCCGGAAGGGAGTAGCTACGAGCAGTACTTC. Its translation: CASSPEGSSYEQYF.

This chain links TRBV19 with TRBJ1-5, with TRBD1 as a possible D gene (6 bases). This CDR3 has 14 residues. Germline lookup yields CDR1 LNHDA and CDR2 SQIVND (reference sequence). Trimming took off 6 bases at V and 11 bases at J, with 20 bases between the two ends. Here the CDR3 reads CASSRTGTGWAQHF. The CDR3 nucleotides read TGTGCCAGTAGCCGTACAGGGACGGGATGGGCCCAGCATTTT.